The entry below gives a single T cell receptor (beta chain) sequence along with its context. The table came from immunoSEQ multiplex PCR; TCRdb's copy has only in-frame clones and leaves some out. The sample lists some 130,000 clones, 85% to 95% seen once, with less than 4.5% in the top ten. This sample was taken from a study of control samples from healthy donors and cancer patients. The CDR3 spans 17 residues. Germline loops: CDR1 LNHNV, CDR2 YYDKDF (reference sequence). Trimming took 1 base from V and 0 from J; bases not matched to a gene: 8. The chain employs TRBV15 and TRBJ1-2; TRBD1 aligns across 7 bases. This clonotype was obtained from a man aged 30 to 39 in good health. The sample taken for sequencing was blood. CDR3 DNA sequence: TGTGCCACCAGCAGAGTGGGGACAGAAAGAGCTAACTATGGCTACACCTTC. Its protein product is CATSRVGTERANYGYTF.